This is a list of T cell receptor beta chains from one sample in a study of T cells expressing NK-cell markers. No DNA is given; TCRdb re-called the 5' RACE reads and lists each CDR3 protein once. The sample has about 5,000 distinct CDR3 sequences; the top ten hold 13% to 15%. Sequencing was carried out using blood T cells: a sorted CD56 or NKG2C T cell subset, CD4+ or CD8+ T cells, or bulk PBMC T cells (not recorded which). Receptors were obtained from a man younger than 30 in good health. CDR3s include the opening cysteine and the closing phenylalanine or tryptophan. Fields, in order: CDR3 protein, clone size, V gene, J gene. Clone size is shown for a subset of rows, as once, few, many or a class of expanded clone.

CDR3aa: CASSLVQGRTYEQYF
abundance: -
v_gene: TRBV5-5
j_gene: TRBJ2-7

CDR3aa: CASAPGTGPNEQFF
abundance: medium-sized
v_gene: TRBV4-2
j_gene: TRBJ2-1

CDR3aa: CSVTQLLSSEQYF
abundance: medium-sized
v_gene: TRBV29-1
j_gene: TRBJ2-7

CDR3aa: CSARPGTGNSPLHF
abundance: medium-sized
v_gene: TRBV20-1
j_gene: TRBJ1-6

CDR3aa: CSAIHILTSGTLGEQYF
abundance: medium-sized
v_gene: TRBV20-1
j_gene: TRBJ2-7

CDR3aa: CASSETSWREGEQFF
abundance: -
v_gene: TRBV11-3
j_gene: TRBJ2-1

CDR3aa: CASSLQPITNEKLFF
abundance: -
v_gene: TRBV5-1
j_gene: TRBJ1-4

CDR3aa: CASSPYQGDATEAFF
abundance: -
v_gene: TRBV18
j_gene: TRBJ1-1

CDR3aa: CASSLLKGGSGELFF
abundance: -
v_gene: TRBV3-1
j_gene: TRBJ2-2

CDR3aa: CASSLASSSEQFF
abundance: -
v_gene: TRBV7-9
j_gene: TRBJ2-1

CDR3aa: CASSLAGGSTGELFF
abundance: -
v_gene: TRBV7-2
j_gene: TRBJ2-2

CDR3aa: CASSQPGQGLNTEAFF
abundance: -
v_gene: TRBV4-3
j_gene: TRBJ1-1

CDR3aa: CASSPPGETQYF
abundance: medium-sized
v_gene: TRBV18
j_gene: TRBJ2-5

CDR3aa: CASSPRATIQETQYF
abundance: -
v_gene: TRBV7-6
j_gene: TRBJ2-5

CDR3aa: CATSRDASGIEQYF
abundance: medium-sized
v_gene: TRBV15
j_gene: TRBJ2-7

CDR3aa: CASNTGVNNSPLHF
abundance: -
v_gene: TRBV28
j_gene: TRBJ1-6

CDR3aa: CASSLAVGGRALGETQYF
abundance: -
v_gene: TRBV5-1
j_gene: TRBJ2-5

CDR3aa: CSARPGVGETQYF
abundance: -
v_gene: TRBV20-1
j_gene: TRBJ2-5

CDR3aa: CASSGRRADTQYF
abundance: -
v_gene: TRBV5-1
j_gene: TRBJ2-3

CDR3aa: CASSLSRWGRDTGELFF
abundance: medium-sized
v_gene: TRBV7-6
j_gene: TRBJ2-2

CDR3aa: CASSLRHGEKLFF
abundance: medium-sized
v_gene: TRBV12-3/TRBV12-4
j_gene: TRBJ1-4

CDR3aa: CASSFQGYNEQFF
abundance: medium-sized
v_gene: TRBV5-1
j_gene: TRBJ2-1

CDR3aa: CASSRTGEQFF
abundance: medium-sized
v_gene: TRBV5-1
j_gene: TRBJ2-1

CDR3aa: CASSLVPDRGSEQYF
abundance: -
v_gene: TRBV7-6
j_gene: TRBJ2-7

CDR3aa: CSASIRDTEAFF
abundance: medium-sized
v_gene: TRBV20-1
j_gene: TRBJ1-1

CDR3aa: CASSLGQGAGYGYTF
abundance: medium-sized
v_gene: TRBV7-9
j_gene: TRBJ1-2

CDR3aa: CSVDQGTDTQYF
abundance: medium-sized
v_gene: TRBV29-1
j_gene: TRBJ2-3

CDR3aa: CASSLNRVGDTQYF
abundance: medium-sized
v_gene: TRBV5-1
j_gene: TRBJ2-3

CDR3aa: CAGFSGRLFEQFF
abundance: -
v_gene: TRBV19
j_gene: TRBJ2-1

CDR3aa: CASSEASGSHNEQFF
abundance: medium-sized
v_gene: TRBV6-4
j_gene: TRBJ2-1

CDR3aa: CASSQAGARYEQYF
abundance: -
v_gene: TRBV3-1
j_gene: TRBJ2-7

CDR3aa: CASSQWWDRAIYSNQPQHF
abundance: medium-sized
v_gene: TRBV4-3
j_gene: TRBJ1-5

CDR3aa: CATSQTRSSTDTQYF
abundance: -
v_gene: TRBV15
j_gene: TRBJ2-3

CDR3aa: CASSQGGGNIQYF
abundance: medium-sized
v_gene: TRBV4-1
j_gene: TRBJ2-4

CDR3aa: CASSDSWALAKNIQYF
abundance: medium-sized
v_gene: TRBV19
j_gene: TRBJ2-4

CDR3aa: CASSPYSSRETQYF
abundance: medium-sized
v_gene: TRBV12-3/TRBV12-4
j_gene: TRBJ2-5

CDR3aa: CASSSGPGETQYF
abundance: -
v_gene: TRBV11-3
j_gene: TRBJ2-5

CDR3aa: CASSPPRGAHTNTGELFF
abundance: -
v_gene: TRBV18
j_gene: TRBJ2-2

CDR3aa: CASTHLGSKSDVLTF
abundance: -
v_gene: TRBV7-3
j_gene: TRBJ2-6

CDR3aa: CASSYSALHPKLDEQYF
abundance: medium-sized
v_gene: TRBV28
j_gene: TRBJ2-7

CDR3aa: CSARGDKRELFYNEQFF
abundance: medium-sized
v_gene: TRBV20-1
j_gene: TRBJ2-1

CDR3aa: CASSLTSGRYNEQFF
abundance: -
v_gene: TRBV7-6
j_gene: TRBJ2-1

CDR3aa: CASSPGTSAIVEAFF
abundance: medium-sized
v_gene: TRBV14
j_gene: TRBJ1-1

CDR3aa: CASSPLGGPGSDTQYF
abundance: -
v_gene: TRBV3-1
j_gene: TRBJ2-3

CDR3aa: CSAILADFYNEQFF
abundance: medium-sized
v_gene: TRBV20-1
j_gene: TRBJ2-1

CDR3aa: CSAAGRGHRRGGTQYF
abundance: -
v_gene: TRBV20-1
j_gene: TRBJ2-5

CDR3aa: CASSLARGPGNEQFF
abundance: -
v_gene: TRBV27
j_gene: TRBJ2-1

CDR3aa: CASSRRGTFDTGELFF
abundance: medium-sized
v_gene: TRBV7-8
j_gene: TRBJ2-2

CDR3aa: CASSLWTSLYNEQFF
abundance: -
v_gene: TRBV5-1
j_gene: TRBJ2-1

CDR3aa: CASRTGTGVVEQFF
abundance: -
v_gene: TRBV2
j_gene: TRBJ2-1

CDR3aa: CASSYQMNTEAFF
abundance: medium-sized
v_gene: TRBV6-5
j_gene: TRBJ1-1

CDR3aa: CASSLVQGGYQPQHF
abundance: medium-sized
v_gene: TRBV12-3/TRBV12-4
j_gene: TRBJ1-5

CDR3aa: CSAAGTSGGAQQFF
abundance: medium-sized
v_gene: TRBV20-1
j_gene: TRBJ2-1

CDR3aa: CASSLRPVNTEAFF
abundance: medium-sized
v_gene: TRBV7-2
j_gene: TRBJ1-1

CDR3aa: CASSYSGGTEAFF
abundance: medium-sized
v_gene: TRBV6-9
j_gene: TRBJ1-1

CDR3aa: CAWSVEGVEEFF
abundance: -
v_gene: TRBV30
j_gene: TRBJ2-1

CDR3aa: CASSLLDKPETQYF
abundance: -
v_gene: TRBV13
j_gene: TRBJ2-5